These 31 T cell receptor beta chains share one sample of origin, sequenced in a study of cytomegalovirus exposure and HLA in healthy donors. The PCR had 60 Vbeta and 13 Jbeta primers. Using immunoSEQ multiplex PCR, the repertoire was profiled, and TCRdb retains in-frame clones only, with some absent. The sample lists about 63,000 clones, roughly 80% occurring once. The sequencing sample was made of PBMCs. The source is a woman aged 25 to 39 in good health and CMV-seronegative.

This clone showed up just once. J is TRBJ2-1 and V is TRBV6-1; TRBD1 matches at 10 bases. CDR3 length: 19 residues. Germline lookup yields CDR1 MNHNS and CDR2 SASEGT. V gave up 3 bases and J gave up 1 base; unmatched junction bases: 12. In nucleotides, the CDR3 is TGTGCCAGCAGTGATCCGGGACAGGGGCCCCCCTGGTCCTACAATGAGCAGTTCTTC. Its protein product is CASSDPGQGPPWSYNEQFF.

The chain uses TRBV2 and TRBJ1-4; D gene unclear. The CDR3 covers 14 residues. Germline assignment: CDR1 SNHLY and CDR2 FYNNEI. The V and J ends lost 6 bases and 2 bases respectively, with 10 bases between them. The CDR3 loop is CASSARVTNEKLFF. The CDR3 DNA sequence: TGTGCCAGCAGCGCTCGGGTCACTAATGAAAAACTGTTTTTT.

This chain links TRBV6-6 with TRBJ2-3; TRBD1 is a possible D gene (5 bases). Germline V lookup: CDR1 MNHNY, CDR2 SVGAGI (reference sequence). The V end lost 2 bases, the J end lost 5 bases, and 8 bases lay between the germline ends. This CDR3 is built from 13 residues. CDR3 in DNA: TGTGCCAGCAGTTACGGGGCGGTAGATACGCAGTATTTT. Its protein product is CASSYGAVDTQYF.

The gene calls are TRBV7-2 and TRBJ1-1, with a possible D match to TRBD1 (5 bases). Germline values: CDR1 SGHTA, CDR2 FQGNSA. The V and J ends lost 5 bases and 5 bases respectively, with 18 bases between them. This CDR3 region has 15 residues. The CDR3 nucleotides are TGTGCCAGCAGCATGGGGCCGAGATCTGATACTGAAGCTTTCTTT. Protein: CASSMGPRSDTEAFF.

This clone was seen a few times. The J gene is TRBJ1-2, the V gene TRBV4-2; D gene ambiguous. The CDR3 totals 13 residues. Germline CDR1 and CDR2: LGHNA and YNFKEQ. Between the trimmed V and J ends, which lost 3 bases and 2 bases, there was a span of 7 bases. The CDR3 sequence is CASSHGQNYGYTF. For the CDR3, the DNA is TGTGCCAGCAGCCATGGTCAGAACTATGGCTACACCTTC.

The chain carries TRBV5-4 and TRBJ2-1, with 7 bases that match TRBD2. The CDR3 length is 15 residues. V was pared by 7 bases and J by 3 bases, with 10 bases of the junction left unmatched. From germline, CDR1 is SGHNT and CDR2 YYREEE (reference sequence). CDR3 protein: CASQQTRGSYNEQFF. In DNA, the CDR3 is TGTGCCAGCCAGCAAACCCGCGGGAGCTACAATGAGCAGTTCTTC.

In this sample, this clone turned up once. CDR3: CASRPDRVAEAFF. CDR3 in DNA: TGTGCCAGCAGACCGGACAGGGTCGCTGAAGCTTTCTTT. The chain combines TRBV11-1 with TRBJ1-1; TRBD1 agrees at 8 bases. Germline trimming cut 6 bases from V and 6 bases from J; bases unmatched to any gene: 6. The CDR3 has 13 residues. Germline CDR1 SGHAT, CDR2 FQDESV (reference sequence).

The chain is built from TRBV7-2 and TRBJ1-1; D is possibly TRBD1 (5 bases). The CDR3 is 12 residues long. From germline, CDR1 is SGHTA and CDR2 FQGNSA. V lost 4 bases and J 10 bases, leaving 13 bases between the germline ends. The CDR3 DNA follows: TGTGCCAGCAGCTCTTTGGACAAAGGAGCTTTCTTT. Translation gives CASSSLDKGAFF.

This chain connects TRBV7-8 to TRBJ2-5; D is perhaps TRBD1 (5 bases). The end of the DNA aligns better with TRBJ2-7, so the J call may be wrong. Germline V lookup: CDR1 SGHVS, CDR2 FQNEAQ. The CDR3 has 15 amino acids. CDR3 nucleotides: TGTGCCAGCAGCTCGGTACAGGCTTCCTCCTACGAGCAGTACTTC. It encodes CASSSVQASSYEQYF.

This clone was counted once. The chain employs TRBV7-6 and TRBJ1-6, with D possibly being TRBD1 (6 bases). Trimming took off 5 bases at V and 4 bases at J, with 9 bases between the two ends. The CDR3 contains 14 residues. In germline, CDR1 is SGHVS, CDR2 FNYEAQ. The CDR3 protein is CASSPQGYNSPLHF. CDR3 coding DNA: TGTGCCAGCAGCCCACAGGGTTATAATTCACCCCTCCACTTT.

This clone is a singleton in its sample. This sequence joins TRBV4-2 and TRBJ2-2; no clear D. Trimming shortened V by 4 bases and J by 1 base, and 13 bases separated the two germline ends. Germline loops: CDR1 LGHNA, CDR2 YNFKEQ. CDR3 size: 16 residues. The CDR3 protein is CASSPNAALNTGELFF. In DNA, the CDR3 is TGTGCCAGCAGCCCTAATGCAGCGCTGAACACCGGGGAGCTGTTTTTT.

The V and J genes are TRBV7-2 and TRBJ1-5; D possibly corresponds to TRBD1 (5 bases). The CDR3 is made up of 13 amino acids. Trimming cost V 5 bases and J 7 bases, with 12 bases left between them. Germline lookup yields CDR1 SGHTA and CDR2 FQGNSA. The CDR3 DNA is TGTGCCAGCAGCCCTCAGGGAAAACAGCCCCAGCATTTT. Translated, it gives CASSPQGKQPQHF.

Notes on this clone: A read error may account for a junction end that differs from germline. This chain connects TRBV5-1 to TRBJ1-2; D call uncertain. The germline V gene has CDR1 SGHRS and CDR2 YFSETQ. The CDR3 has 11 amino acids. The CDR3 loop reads CASGENYGHTF. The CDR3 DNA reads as TGCGCCAGCGGAGAAAACTATGGCCACACCTTC. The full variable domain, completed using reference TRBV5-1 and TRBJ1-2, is KAGVTQTPRYLIKTRGQQVTLSCSPISGHRSVSWYQQTPGQGLQFLFEYFSETQRNKGNFPGRFSGRQFSNSRSEMNVSTLELGDSALYLCASGENYGHTFGSGTRLTVV.

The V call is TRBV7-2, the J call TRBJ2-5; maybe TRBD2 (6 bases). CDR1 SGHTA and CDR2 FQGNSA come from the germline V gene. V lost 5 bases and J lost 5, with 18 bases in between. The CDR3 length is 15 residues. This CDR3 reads CASSPRSGRRETQYF. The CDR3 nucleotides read TGTGCCAGCAGCCCAAGAAGTGGGAGGCGGGAGACCCAGTACTTC.

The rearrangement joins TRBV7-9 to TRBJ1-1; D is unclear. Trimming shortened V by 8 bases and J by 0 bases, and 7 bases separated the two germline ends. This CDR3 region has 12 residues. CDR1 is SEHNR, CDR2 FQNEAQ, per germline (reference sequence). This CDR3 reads CASQDMNTEAFF. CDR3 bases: TGTGCCAGCCAGGATATGAACACTGAAGCTTTCTTT.

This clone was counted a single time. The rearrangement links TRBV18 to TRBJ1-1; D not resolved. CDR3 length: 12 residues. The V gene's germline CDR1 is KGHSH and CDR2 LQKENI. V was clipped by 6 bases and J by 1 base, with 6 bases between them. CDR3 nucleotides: TGTGCCAGCTCTACCGGGAACACTGAAGCTTTCTTT. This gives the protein CASSTGNTEAFF.

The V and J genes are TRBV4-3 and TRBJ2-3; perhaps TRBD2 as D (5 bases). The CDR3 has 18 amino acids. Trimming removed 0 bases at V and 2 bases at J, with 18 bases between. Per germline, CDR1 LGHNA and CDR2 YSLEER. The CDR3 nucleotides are TGCGCCAGCAGCCAAGAGGGGTTCGGGGTATCGCCCACAGATACGCAGTATTTT. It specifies CASSQEGFGVSPTDTQYF.

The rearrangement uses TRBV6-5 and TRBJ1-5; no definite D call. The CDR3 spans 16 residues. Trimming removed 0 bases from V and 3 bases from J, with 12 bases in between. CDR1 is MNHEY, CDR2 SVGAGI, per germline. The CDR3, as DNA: TGTGCCAGCAGTTACTCTTCCCGAGGTACCAATCAGCCCCAGCATTTT. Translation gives CASSYSSRGTNQPQHF.

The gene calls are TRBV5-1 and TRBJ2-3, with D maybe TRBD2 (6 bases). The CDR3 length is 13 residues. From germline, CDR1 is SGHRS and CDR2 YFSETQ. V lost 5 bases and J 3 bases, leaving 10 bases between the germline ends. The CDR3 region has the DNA TGCGCCAGCAGGTTGACTAGTACAGATACGCAGTATTTT. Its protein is CASRLTSTDTQYF.

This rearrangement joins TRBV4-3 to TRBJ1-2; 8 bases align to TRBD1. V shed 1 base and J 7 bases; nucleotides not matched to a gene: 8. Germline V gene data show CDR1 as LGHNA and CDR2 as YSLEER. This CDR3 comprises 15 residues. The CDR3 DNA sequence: TGCGCCAGCAGCCAAGGGGGACAGGTGGTAGGTGGCTACACCTTC. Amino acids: CASSQGGQVVGGYTF.

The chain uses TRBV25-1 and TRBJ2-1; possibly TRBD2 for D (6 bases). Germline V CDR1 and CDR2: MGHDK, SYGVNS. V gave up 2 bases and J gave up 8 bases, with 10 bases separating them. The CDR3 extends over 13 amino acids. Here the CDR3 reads CASSEPWRDEQFF. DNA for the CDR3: TGTGCCAGCAGTGAACCATGGAGGGATGAGCAGTTCTTC.

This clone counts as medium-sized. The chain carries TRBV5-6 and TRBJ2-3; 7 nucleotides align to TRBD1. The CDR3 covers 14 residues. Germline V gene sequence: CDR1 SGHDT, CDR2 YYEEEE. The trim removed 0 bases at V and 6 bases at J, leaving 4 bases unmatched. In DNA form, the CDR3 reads TGTGCCAGCAGCTTGGGAGGGGGCCCCGATACGCAGTATTTT. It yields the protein CASSLGGGPDTQYF.

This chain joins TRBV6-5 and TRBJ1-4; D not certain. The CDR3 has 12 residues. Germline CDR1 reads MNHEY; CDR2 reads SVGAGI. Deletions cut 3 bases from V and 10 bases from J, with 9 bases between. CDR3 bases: TGTGCCAGCAGTTATGAGGGAGCAAAACTGTTTTTT. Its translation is CASSYEGAKLFF.

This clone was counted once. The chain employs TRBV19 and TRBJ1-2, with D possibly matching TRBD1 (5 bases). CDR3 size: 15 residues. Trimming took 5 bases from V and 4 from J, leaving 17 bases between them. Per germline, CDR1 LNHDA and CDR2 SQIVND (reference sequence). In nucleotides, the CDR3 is TGTGCCAGTAGTGTGCGGGACGGCGTCCCCTATGGCTACACCTTC. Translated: CASSVRDGVPYGYTF.

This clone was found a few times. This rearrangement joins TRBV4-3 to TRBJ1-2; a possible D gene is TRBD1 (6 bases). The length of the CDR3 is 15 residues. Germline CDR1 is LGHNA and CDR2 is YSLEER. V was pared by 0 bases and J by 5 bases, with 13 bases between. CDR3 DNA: TGCGCCAGCAGCCAAGATCCGGCAGGGGAATATGGCTACACCTTC. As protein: CASSQDPAGEYGYTF.

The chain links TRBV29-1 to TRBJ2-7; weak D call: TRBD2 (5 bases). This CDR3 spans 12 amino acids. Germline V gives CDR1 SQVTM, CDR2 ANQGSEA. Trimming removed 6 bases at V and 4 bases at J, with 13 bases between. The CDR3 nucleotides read TGCAGCGTGGGGAAGGGAGTGTACGAGCAGTACTTC. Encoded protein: CSVGKGVYEQYF.

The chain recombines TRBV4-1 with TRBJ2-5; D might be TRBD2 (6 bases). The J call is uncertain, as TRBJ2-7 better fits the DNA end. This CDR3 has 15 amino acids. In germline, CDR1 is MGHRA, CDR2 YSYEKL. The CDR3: CASSQAGQGGYEQYF. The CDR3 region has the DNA TGCGCCAGCAGCCAAGCGGGCCAGGGAGGCTACGAGCAGTACTTC.

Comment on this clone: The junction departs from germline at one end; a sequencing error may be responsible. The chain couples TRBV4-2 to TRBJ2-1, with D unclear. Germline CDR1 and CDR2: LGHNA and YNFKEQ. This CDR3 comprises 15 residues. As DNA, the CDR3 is TGTGCCAGCAGCAAAGAGGTCCTGGCTCCATCTGAGCAGTTCTTC. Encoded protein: CASSKEVLAPSEQFF.

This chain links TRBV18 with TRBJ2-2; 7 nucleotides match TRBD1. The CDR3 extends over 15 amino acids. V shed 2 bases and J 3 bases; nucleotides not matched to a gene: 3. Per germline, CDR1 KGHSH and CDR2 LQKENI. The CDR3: CASSPRQGDTGELFF. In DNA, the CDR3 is TGTGCCAGCTCACCAAGACAGGGCGACACCGGGGAGCTGTTTTTT. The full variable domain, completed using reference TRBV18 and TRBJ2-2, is NAGVMQNPRHLVRRRGQEARLRCSPMKGHSHVYWYRQLPEEGLKFMVYLQKENIIDESGMPKERFSAEFPKEGPSILRIQQVVRGDSAAYFCASSPRQGDTGELFFGEGSRLTVL.

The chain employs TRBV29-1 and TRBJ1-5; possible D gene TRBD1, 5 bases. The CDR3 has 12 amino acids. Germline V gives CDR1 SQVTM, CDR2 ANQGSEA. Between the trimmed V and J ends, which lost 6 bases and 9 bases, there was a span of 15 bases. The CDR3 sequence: CSVGGAEGPQHF. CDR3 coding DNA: TGCAGCGTAGGAGGGGCCGAGGGGCCCCAGCATTTT.

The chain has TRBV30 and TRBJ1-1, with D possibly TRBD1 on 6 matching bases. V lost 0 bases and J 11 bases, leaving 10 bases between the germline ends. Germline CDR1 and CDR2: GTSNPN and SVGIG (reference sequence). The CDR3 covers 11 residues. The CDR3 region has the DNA TGTGCCTGGAGTGTAGGGGGTGGGGCTTTCTTT. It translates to CAWSVGGGAFF.